This TCR beta chain comes out of a study of Ad26.COV2.S vaccination and SARS-CoV-2 variants. This clone was picked up a small number of times. Germline loops: CDR1 MDHEN, CDR2 SYDVKM. This CDR3 is built from 16 residues. Deletions cut 5 bases from V and 0 bases from J, with 14 bases between. Treatment given: around 19 received Ad26.COV2.S at low or high dose, single or two shots; about 5 received placebo; per-sample allocation not given. Sampling happened 63 days after the first vaccine or placebo injection. Using immunoSEQ multiplex PCR, the repertoire was profiled, and TCRdb retains in-frame clones only, with some absent. The table includes some 480,000 clones, around nine tenths detected once.

The sequence was obtained from a person between 18 and 60 years old who received the Ad26.COV2.S COVID-19 vaccine or a placebo. Material: peripheral blood, obtained in a trial of Ad26.COV2.S vaccine versus placebo. The chain couples TRBV28 to TRBJ1-3, with D possibly matching TRBD1 (5 bases). The CDR3 DNA reads as TGTGCCAGCAGTGCGCTACTGGGGACCTCTGGAAACACCATATATTTT. Translated, it gives CASSALLGTSGNTIYF.